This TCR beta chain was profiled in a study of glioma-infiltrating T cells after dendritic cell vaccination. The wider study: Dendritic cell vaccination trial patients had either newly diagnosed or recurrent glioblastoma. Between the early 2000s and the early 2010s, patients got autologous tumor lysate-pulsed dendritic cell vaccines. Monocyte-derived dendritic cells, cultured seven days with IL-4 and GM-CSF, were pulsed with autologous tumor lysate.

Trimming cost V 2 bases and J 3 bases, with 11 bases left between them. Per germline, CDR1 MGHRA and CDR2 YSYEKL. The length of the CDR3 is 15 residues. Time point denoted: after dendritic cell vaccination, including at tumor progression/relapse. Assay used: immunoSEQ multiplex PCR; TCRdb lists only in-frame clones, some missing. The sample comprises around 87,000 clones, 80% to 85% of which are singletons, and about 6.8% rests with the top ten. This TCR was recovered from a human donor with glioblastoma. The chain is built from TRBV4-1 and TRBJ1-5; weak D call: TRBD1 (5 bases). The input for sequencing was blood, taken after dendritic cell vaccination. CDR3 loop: CASSQMEGSNQPQHF. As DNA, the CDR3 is TGCGCCAGCAGCCAAATGGAGGGGTCCAATCAGCCCCAGCATTTT.